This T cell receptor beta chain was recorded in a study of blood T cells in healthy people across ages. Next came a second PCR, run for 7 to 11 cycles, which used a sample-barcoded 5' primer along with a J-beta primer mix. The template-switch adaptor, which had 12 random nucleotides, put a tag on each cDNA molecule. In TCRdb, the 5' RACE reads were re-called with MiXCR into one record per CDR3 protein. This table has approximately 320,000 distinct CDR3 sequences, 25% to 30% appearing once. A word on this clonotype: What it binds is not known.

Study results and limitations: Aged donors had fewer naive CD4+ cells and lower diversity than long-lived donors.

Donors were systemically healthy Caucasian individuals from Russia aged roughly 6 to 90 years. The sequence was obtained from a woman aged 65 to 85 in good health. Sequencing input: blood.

The CDR3 here is CASNFEPWGETQYF. The CDR3 DNA reads as TGTGCCAGCAACTTCGAACCGTGGGGGGAGACCCAGTACTTC. This rearrangement joins TRBV11-2 to TRBJ2-5; D possibly matches TRBD1 or TRBD2 (5 bases each). The V gene's germline CDR1 is SGHAT and CDR2 FQNNGV. This CDR3 is 14 amino acids long. Trimming shortened V by 7 bases and J by 5 bases, and 17 bases separated the two germline ends.